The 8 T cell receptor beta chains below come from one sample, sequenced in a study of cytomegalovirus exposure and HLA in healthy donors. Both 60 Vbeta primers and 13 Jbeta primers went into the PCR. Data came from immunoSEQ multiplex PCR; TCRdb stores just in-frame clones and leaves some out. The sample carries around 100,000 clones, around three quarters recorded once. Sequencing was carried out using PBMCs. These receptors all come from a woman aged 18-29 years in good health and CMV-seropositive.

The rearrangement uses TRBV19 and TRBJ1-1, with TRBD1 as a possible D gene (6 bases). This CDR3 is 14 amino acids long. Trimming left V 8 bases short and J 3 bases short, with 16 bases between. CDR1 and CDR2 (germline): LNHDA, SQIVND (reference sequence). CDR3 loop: CASSPGQSDTEAFF. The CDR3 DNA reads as TGTGCCAGTTCCCCAGGACAGTCAGACACTGAAGCTTTCTTT.

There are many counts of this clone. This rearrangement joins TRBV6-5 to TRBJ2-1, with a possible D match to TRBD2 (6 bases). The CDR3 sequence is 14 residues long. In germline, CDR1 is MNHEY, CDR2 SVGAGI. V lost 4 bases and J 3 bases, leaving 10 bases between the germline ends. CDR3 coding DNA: TGTGCCAGCAGTTTGGGCGGGATCTACAATGAGCAGTTCTTC. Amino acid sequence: CASSLGGIYNEQFF.

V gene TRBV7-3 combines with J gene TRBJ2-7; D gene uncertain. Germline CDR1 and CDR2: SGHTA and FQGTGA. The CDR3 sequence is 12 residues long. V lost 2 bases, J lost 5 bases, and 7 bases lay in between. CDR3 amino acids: CASSLPRNEQYF. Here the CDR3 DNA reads TGTGCCAGCAGCTTACCCAGGAACGAGCAGTACTTC.

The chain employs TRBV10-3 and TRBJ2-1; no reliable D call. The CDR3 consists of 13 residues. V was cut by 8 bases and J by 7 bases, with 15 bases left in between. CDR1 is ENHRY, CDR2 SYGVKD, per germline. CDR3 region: CAIVERLENEQFF. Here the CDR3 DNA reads TGTGCCATCGTCGAGAGACTGGAAAATGAGCAGTTCTTC.

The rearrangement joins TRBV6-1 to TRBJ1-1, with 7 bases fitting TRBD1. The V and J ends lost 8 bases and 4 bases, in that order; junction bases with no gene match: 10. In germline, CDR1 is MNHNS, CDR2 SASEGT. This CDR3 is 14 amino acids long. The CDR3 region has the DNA TGTGCCAGCGGCCCGACAGGGAGTGGCACTGAAGCTTTCTTT. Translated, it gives CASGPTGSGTEAFF.

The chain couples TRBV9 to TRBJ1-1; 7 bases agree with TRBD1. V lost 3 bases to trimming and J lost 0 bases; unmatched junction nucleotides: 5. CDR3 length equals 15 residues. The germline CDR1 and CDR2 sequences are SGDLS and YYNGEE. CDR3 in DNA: TGTGCCAGCAGCGCCCCGACAGGGATGAACACTGAAGCTTTCTTT. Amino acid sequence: CASSAPTGMNTEAFF.

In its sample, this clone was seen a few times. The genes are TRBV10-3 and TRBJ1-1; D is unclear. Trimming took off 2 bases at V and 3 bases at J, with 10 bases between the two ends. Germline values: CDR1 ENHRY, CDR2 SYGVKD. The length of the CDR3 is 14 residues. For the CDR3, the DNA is TGTGCCATCAGTGAGGACGGAGCCGACACTGAAGCTTTCTTT. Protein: CAISEDGADTEAFF.

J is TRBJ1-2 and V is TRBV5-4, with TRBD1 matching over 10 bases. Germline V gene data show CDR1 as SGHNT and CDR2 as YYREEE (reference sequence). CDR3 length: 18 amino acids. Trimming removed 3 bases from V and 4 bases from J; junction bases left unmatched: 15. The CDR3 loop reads CASSSGQGDTGPRYGYTF. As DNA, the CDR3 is TGTGCCAGCAGCTCAGGACAGGGGGACACCGGCCCCCGCTATGGCTACACCTTC.